The entry below describes one T cell receptor (beta chain). Under the authors' procedure: Nucleated cell counts were estimated from reference gene primer amplification. The assay was immunoSEQ multiplex PCR, and TCRdb's table has in-frame clones only and misses some. The D gene and trimming were derived from the DNA, and the V and J assignments and clone size from that table. The table includes fewer than 85,000 clones, 70% to 90% detected once. The junction had 6 bases not matched to a gene; V was cut back by 6 bases and J by 2 bases. This CDR3 spans 14 amino acids. Per germline, CDR1 MNHEY and CDR2 SMNVEV (reference sequence). This sample was included in a study of blood T cell repertoires in COVID-19. Background on the study: The origin of the acute and convalescent COVID-19 samples was the United States, Italy and Spain. PBMCs, B-cell-depleted T cells, or T cells provided the cDNA or gDNA that made up the material.

The chain joins TRBV27 to TRBJ2-7; 8 positions agree with TRBD1. The clonotype comes from a woman older than 75 with active or convalescent COVID-19. Material for sequencing was peripheral blood. DNA for the CDR3: TGTGCCAGCAGCCGGACAGGGCCAGCCTACGAGCAGTACTTC. Its translation is CASSRTGPAYEQYF.